The clone carrying this T cell receptor (beta chain) was seen more than once but under ten times. Its antigen is not identified. The data were obtained in a study of T-cell memory formation after mild COVID-19. Germline V gene lookup returns CDR1 SGHKS and CDR2 YYEKEE (reference sequence). The length of the CDR3 is 15 residues. The V and J ends lost 0 bases and 3 bases respectively, with 13 bases between them. Study results and caveats: Whereas later expanders leaned CD4+, clones contracting day 15 to 85 showed a balanced CD4/CD8 makeup. Researchers found some responding clones in pre-infection memory, a sign that cross-reactive memory joined.

A single record per CDR3 protein comes from TCRdb applying MiXCR to the 5' RACE reads. The table lists 470,000 or so distinct CDR3 sequences, 20% of them singletons. The chain links TRBV5-5 to TRBJ2-7; D is possibly TRBD1 (6 bases). The sample consisted of PBMCs or a T cell subset sorted from them (not recorded which). This TCR was recovered from an adult woman who had mild COVID-19 (a few samples of this study predate the infection). Cell type and time point are not known. The CDR3 protein is CASSLGLQGVYEQYF. CDR3 DNA sequence: TGTGCCAGCAGCTTGGGGTTACAGGGAGTCTACGAGCAGTACTTC.